This TCR beta chain was captured in a study of CD8 T cells in ankylosing spondylitis. Study-level points and caveats: Disease-linked clones were found to be CD8+ and relatively rare in peripheral blood.

J lost 7 bases, V lost 5 bases, and 14 bases had no gene match. The CDR3 spans 17 residues. CDR1 and CDR2 from the germline V gene are SGHTA and FQGNSA. With regard to this clonotype: Its antigen remains unidentified.

As the method for making TCR beta libraries, quantitative 5'-RACE with molecular barcodes was used. One entry per CDR3 protein, called by TCRdb with MiXCR from the 5' RACE reads. The sample has about 240,000 distinct CDR3 sequences, around 7.8% seen once. The receptor's source is a male donor with ankylosing spondylitis or in good health (not recorded which). This chain connects TRBV7-2 to TRBJ1-6, with 7 bases aligning to TRBD1. The sequencing input was blood, either unsorted or a sorted T cell fraction (not recorded which). CDR3 DNA: TGTGCCAGCAGCCTCTCTAGGACAGGTTCCCTGAATTCACCCCTCCACTTT. Translated, it gives CASSLSRTGSLNSPLHF.